Following are 20 T cell receptor beta chains from one sample sequenced in a study of blood T cell repertoires in COVID-19. Here immunoSEQ multiplex PCR was the method, and the copy in TCRdb shows in-frame clones only, minus some. This table holds 200,000 to 250,000 clones, about 80% found once. Sequencing used PBMCs or T cells enriched from blood (not recorded which). All receptors derive from a man between 60 and 75 years old who had recovered from COVID-19.

This clone was counted between two and nine times. The CDR3 nucleotides are TGTGCCAGCAGTTACTCGGGGAAGGGGGCTAGTGGGGCCAACGTCCTGACTTTC. It specifies CASSYSGKGASGANVLTF. This chain connects TRBV6-2 or TRBV6-3 to TRBJ2-6, with 7 bases lining up with TRBD1. J lost 3 bases, V lost 0 bases, and 8 bases had no gene match. The CDR3 is 18 amino acids. Germline CDR1 is MNHEY and CDR2 is SVGEGT.

This clone was observed a handful of times. The genes are TRBV2 and TRBJ1-3; 7 nucleotides line up with TRBD1. Germline V CDR1 and CDR2: SNHLY, FYNNEI. Trimming took 4 bases from V and 4 from J; bases not matched to a gene: 7. CDR3 length equals 15 residues. The CDR3 DNA follows: TGTGCCAGCAGTGCAAACAGGGGAGTAGGAAACACCATATATTTT. Its protein is CASSANRGVGNTIYF.

This clone has a single count. In nucleotides, the CDR3 is TGTGCCTGGAGTCCGTTAGCGGGGGGGAACACCGGGGAGCTGTTTTTT. As protein: CAWSPLAGGNTGELFF. The V call is TRBV30, the J call TRBJ2-2; 10 bases agree with TRBD2. The CDR3 contains 16 residues. CDR1 is GTSNPN, CDR2 SVGIG, per germline (reference sequence). Trimming at V came to 2 bases and at J to 1 base, leaving 4 bases not matched to a gene. Using reference TRBV30 and TRBJ2-2 for the parts outside the CDR3, the full variable domain is SQTIHQWPATLVQPVGSPLSLECTVEGTSNPNLYWYRQAAGRGLQLLFYSVGIGQISSEVPQNLSASRPQDRQFILSSKKLLLSDSGFYLCAWSPLAGGNTGELFFGEGSRLTVL.

This chain uses TRBV7-9 with TRBJ1-2; D uncertain. Per germline, CDR1 SEHNR and CDR2 FQNEAQ (reference sequence). Trimming shortened V by 2 bases and J by 4 bases, and 11 bases separated the two germline ends. The CDR3 runs 14 residues. CDR3 residues: CASSLSAAGYGYTF. The CDR3, as DNA: TGTGCCAGCAGCTTATCGGCAGCGGGCTATGGCTACACCTTC.

J is TRBJ2-2 and V is TRBV19; a possible D gene is TRBD1 (6 bases). The CDR3 is 14 residues long. CDR1 LNHDA and CDR2 SQIVND come from the germline V gene (reference sequence). V was cut by 2 bases and J by 6 bases, with 10 bases left in between. The CDR3: CASSINTGSGELFF. The CDR3, as DNA: TGTGCCAGTAGTATAAATACAGGGTCCGGGGAGCTGTTTTTT.

This chain uses TRBV10-2 with TRBJ2-7; TRBD1 agrees at 9 bases. There are 14 residues in the CDR3. Trimming took 7 bases from V and 3 from J; bases not matched to a gene: 7. In germline, CDR1 is WSHSY, CDR2 SAAADI. CDR3: CASKGTGRGYEQYF. The CDR3 DNA reads as TGCGCCAGCAAAGGGACAGGGAGAGGCTACGAGCAGTACTTC.

The rearrangement joins TRBV11-1 to TRBJ2-3; TRBD1 matches at 7 bases. The CDR3 is 16 amino acids. Germline trimming cut 5 bases from V and 0 bases from J; bases unmatched to any gene: 8. In germline, CDR1 is SGHAT, CDR2 FQDESV (reference sequence). The CDR3 DNA reads TGTGCCAGCAGCCATGGACAGGTCCTTAGCACAGATACGCAGTATTTT. Translation gives CASSHGQVLSTDTQYF. The full variable domain, its missing parts supplied by reference TRBV11-1 and TRBJ2-3, is EAEVAQSPRYKITEKSQAVAFWCDPISGHATLYWYRQILGQGPELLVQFQDESVVDDSQLPKDRFSAERLKGVDSTLKIQPAELGDSAMYLCASSHGQVLSTDTQYFGPGTRLTVL.

V and J are TRBV2 and TRBJ2-5; D ambiguous. Germline V CDR1 and CDR2: SNHLY, FYNNEI. The CDR3 covers 11 residues. V shed 5 bases and J shed 3 bases, with 4 bases lying between them. CDR3 DNA sequence: TGTGCCAGCAGTACAGAAGAGACCCAGTACTTC. Translation: CASSTEETQYF.

The chain couples TRBV18 to TRBJ2-3; 12 bases match TRBD2. V was clipped by 2 bases and J by 4 bases; unmatched bases: 4. Germline CDR1 reads KGHSH; CDR2 reads LQKENI. The CDR3 length is 16 residues. Written as DNA, the CDR3 is TGTGCCAGCTCACCAGGACTAGCGGGGAGGGCAGATACGCAGTATTTT. It is translated as CASSPGLAGRADTQYF.

This clone was seen a handful of times. V is TRBV4-2 and J is TRBJ1-2, with 7 bases identical to TRBD1. Per germline, CDR1 LGHNA and CDR2 YNFKEQ. This CDR3 has 14 residues. J gave up 2 bases and V 0 bases, and 0 bases lay outside the gene matches. As DNA, the CDR3 is TGTGCCAGCAGCCAAGAGACAGGGAACTATGGCTACACCTTC. Its translation: CASSQETGNYGYTF.

V gene TRBV2 combines with J gene TRBJ2-2; 9 nucleotides match TRBD1. CDR1 and CDR2 from the germline V gene are SNHLY and FYNNEI. The CDR3 sequence is 13 residues long. V trimming: 6 bases; J trimming: 8 bases; junction bases outside the gene matches: 4. CDR3 DNA: TGTGCCAGCAGACAGGGGGCAGGAGGGGAGCTGTTTTTT. Its protein is CASRQGAGGELFF.

V usage is TRBV9 and J usage is TRBJ2-7, with D uncertain. The CDR3 extends over 14 amino acids. Per the germline V gene, CDR1 is SGDLS and CDR2 is YYNGEE. V lost 2 bases to trimming and J lost 1 base, with 10 bases between them. The CDR3 region has the DNA TGTGCCAGCAGCGTTGGTACAGATTCCTACGAGCAGTACTTC. This translates into CASSVGTDSYEQYF.

This sequence joins TRBV29-1 and TRBJ2-1, with 7 positions matching TRBD2. The V gene end was trimmed by 5 bases and the J gene end by 3 bases; junction bases not matched to a gene: 7. Looked up from germline, CDR1 is SQVTM and CDR2 is ANQGSEA. This CDR3 spans 14 amino acids. Here the CDR3 reads CSVRAGDLYNEQFF. CDR3 DNA sequence: TGCAGCGTTAGGGCGGGGGACCTCTACAATGAGCAGTTCTTC.

V is TRBV12-5 and J is TRBJ1-3; no clear D gene. This CDR3 contains 14 residues. Germline CDR1 is LGHNT and CDR2 is FRNRAP. V was clipped by 4 bases and J by 4 bases, with 11 bases between them. Here the CDR3 reads CASGSETGGNTIYF. CDR3 DNA: TGTGCTAGTGGTTCGGAGACGGGGGGAAACACCATATATTTT.

The chain couples TRBV25-1 to TRBJ2-1; 9 bases match TRBD2. This CDR3 spans 15 amino acids. The germline gives CDR1 MGHDK, CDR2 SYGVNS. The J segment lost 7 bases and the V segment lost 4 bases, leaving 8 bases of the junction unmatched. The CDR3 region has the DNA TGTGCCAGCAGTGGACTAGCGGTGAGGCGGAATGAGCAGTTCTTC. Translation: CASSGLAVRRNEQFF.

The V gene is TRBV3-1 (or the pseudogene TRBV3-2), the J gene TRBJ2-1; 9 bases line up with TRBD1. J lost 7 bases, V lost 4 bases, and 8 bases had no gene match. Germline V gene lookup returns CDR1 LGHDT and CDR2 YNNKEL (reference sequence). The CDR3 totals 15 residues. This CDR3 is CASSPSGQGGNEQFF. The CDR3 DNA follows: TGTGCCAGCAGCCCCTCGGGACAGGGTGGTAATGAGCAGTTCTTC.

The V gene is TRBV11-3, the J gene TRBJ2-1; 7 positions match TRBD2. The germline CDR1 and CDR2 sequences are SGHNT and YENEEA. Trimming took 3 bases from V and 6 from J; bases not matched to a gene: 8. This CDR3 region has 15 residues. CDR3 sequence: CASSFWSSGTNEQFF. Written as DNA, the CDR3 is TGTGCCAGCAGCTTTTGGTCTAGCGGAACCAATGAGCAGTTCTTC.

The chain employs TRBV7-2 and TRBJ2-7, with 8 bases that match TRBD2. Per germline, CDR1 SGHTA and CDR2 FQGNSA. This CDR3 has 14 amino acids. V shed 6 bases, J shed 2 bases, and the junction held 6 bases outside the gene matches. The CDR3 reads CASRPNSGAYEQYF. The CDR3 DNA follows: TGTGCCAGCAGACCTAATAGCGGGGCCTACGAGCAGTACTTC.

The table lists this clone with a few counts. The chain joins TRBV14 to TRBJ2-7; maybe TRBD2 (5 bases). Germline CDR1 SGHDN, CDR2 FVKESK. The CDR3 contains 13 residues. V gave up 4 bases and J gave up 6 bases, with 13 bases separating them. The chain's CDR3 is CASSRTGWAEQYF. CDR3 bases: TGTGCCAGCAGCCGCACGGGGTGGGCCGAGCAGTACTTC.

This sequence joins TRBV9 and TRBJ2-2, with D unclear. Germline-derived CDR1 and CDR2 are SGDLS and YYNGEE. V gave up 0 bases and J gave up 6 bases, with 6 bases separating them. The CDR3 runs 13 residues. CDR3 DNA sequence: TGTGCCAGCAGCGTAGTTGAGTCCGGGGAGCTGTTTTTT. Translation: CASSVVESGELFF.